What follows are 5 T cell receptor beta chains derived from one specimen sequenced in a study of cytomegalovirus exposure and HLA in healthy donors. Primers for the PCR totalled 60 Vbeta and 13 Jbeta. Using immunoSEQ multiplex PCR, the repertoire was profiled, and TCRdb retains in-frame clones only, with some absent. The sample includes 150,000 to 200,000 clones, less than 80% of them seen just once. Sequenced input: PBMCs. These TCRs come from a woman in her 30s in good health and CMV-seropositive.

CDR3 sequence reads: CASSFRESYNEQFF. CDR3 sequence (DNA): TGCGCCAGCAGCTTTCGGGAGTCCTACAATGAGCAGTTCTTC. The chain links TRBV5-1 to TRBJ2-1; tentative D call: TRBD2 (6 bases). CDR1 is SGHRS, CDR2 YFSETQ, per germline. The CDR3 consists of 14 residues. V shed 2 bases and J shed 1 base, with 7 bases lying between them. Full variable domain (remainder filled in from reference TRBV5-1 and TRBJ2-1): KAGVTQTPRYLIKTRGQQVTLSCSPISGHRSVSWYQQTPGQGLQFLFEYFSETQRNKGNFPGRFSGRQFSNSRSEMNVSTLELGDSALYLCASSFRESYNEQFFGPGTRLTVL.

The gene calls are TRBV27 and TRBJ1-4; perhaps TRBD1 as D (5 bases). The CDR3 spans 14 residues. V lost 6 bases to trimming and J lost 10 bases, with 18 bases between them. Germline CDR1 reads MNHEY; CDR2 reads SMNVEV (reference sequence). CDR3 loop: CASRSQVGGGKLFF. The CDR3 DNA is TGTGCCAGCAGAAGTCAAGTGGGGGGAGGAAAACTGTTTTTT.

For the CDR3, the DNA is TGCGCCAGCAGCTTTGTGGCAGGCTACGAGCAGTACTTC. Amino acid sequence: CASSFVAGYEQYF. The chain carries TRBV5-1 and TRBJ2-7; D is undetermined. Trimming took 2 bases from V and 3 from J, leaving 9 bases between them. The CDR3 totals 13 residues. Germline CDR1 is SGHRS and CDR2 is YFSETQ.

This chain uses TRBV5-1 with TRBJ2-1; TRBD2 matches 9 bases. The germline CDR1 and CDR2 sequences are SGHRS and YFSETQ. V lost 2 bases to trimming and J lost 0 bases; unmatched junction nucleotides: 3. This CDR3 is 16 amino acids long. The CDR3 loop reads CASSFSGGSSYNEQFF. The CDR3 nucleotides read TGCGCCAGCAGCTTCAGCGGGGGGAGCTCCTACAATGAGCAGTTCTTC.

The chain has TRBV2 and TRBJ2-7; 7 bases map to TRBD2. This CDR3 is 14 amino acids long. With V trimmed by 5 bases and J by 5 bases, 9 bases remained unmatched. Germline V gives CDR1 SNHLY, CDR2 FYNNEI. The CDR3 is CASSFSRGSHEQYF. The CDR3 DNA sequence: TGTGCCAGCAGTTTCTCGCGGGGGAGCCACGAGCAGTACTTC.